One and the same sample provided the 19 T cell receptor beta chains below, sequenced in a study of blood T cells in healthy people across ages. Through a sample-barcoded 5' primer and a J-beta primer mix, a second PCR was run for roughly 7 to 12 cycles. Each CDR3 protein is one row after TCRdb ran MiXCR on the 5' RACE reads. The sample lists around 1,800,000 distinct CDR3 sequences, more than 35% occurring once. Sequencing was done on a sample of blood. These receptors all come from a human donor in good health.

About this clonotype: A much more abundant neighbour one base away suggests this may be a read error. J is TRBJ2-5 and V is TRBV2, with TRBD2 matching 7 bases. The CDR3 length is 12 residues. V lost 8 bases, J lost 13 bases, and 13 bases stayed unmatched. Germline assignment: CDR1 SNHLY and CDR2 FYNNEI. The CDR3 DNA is TGTGCCAGCTATGAAGGGACTAACCCCCGGTACTTC. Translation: CASYEGTNPRYF. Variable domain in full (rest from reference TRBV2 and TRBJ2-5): EPEVTQTPSHQVTQMGQEVILRCVPISNHLYFYWYRQILGQKVEFLVSFYNNEISEKSEIFDDQFSVERPDGSNFTLKIRSTKLEDSAMYFCASYEGTNPRYFGPGTRLLVL.

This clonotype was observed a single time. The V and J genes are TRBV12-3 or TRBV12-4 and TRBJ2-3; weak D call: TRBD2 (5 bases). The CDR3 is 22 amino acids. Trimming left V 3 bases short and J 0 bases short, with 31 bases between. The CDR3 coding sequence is TGTGCCAGCAGTTTTGGTTATCAATTGGCGGGTGGCACGTACTCGAGCACAGATACGCAGTATTTT. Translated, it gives CASSFGYQLAGGTYSSTDTQYF.

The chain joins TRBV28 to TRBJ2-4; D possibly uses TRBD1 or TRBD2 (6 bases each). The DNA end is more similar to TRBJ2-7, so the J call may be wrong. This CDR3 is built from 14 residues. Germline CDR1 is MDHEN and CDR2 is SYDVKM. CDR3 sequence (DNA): TGTGCCAGCAGTTTAATGGGGGCGGGGTACGAGCAGTACTTC. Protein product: CASSLMGAGYEQYF.

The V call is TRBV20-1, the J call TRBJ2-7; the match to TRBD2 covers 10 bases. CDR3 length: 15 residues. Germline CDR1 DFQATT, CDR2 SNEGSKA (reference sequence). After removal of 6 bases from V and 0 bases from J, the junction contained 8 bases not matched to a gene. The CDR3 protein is CSATAGTSASYEQYF. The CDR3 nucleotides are TGCAGTGCCACCGCCGGGACTAGCGCCTCCTACGAGCAGTACTTC.

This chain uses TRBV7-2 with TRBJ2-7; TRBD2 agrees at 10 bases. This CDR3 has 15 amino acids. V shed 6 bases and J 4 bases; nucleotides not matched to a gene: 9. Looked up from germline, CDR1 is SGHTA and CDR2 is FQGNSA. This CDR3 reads CASRVTSGYQYEQYF. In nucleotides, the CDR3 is TGTGCCAGCAGGGTGACTAGCGGGTACCAGTACGAGCAGTACTTC. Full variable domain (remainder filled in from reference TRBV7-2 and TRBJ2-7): GAGVSQSPSNKVTEKGKDVELRCDPISGHTALYWYRQSLGQGLEFLIYFQGNSAPDKSGLPSDRFSAERTGGSVSTLTIQRTQQEDSAVYLCASRVTSGYQYEQYFGPGTRLTVT.

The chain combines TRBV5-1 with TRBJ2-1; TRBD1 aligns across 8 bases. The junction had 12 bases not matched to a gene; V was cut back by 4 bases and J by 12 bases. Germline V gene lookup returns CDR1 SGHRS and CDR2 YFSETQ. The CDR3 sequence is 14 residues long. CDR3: CASSPTDRGQGQFF. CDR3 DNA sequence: TGCGCCAGCAGCCCTACCGATCGAGGACAGGGGCAGTTCTTC.

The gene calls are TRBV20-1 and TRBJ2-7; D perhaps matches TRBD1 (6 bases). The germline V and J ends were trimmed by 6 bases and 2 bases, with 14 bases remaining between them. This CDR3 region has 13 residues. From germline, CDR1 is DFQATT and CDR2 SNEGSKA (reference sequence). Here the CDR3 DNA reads TGCAGTGCGACTTGGACAGCTACCTACGAGCAGTACTTC. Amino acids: CSATWTATYEQYF.

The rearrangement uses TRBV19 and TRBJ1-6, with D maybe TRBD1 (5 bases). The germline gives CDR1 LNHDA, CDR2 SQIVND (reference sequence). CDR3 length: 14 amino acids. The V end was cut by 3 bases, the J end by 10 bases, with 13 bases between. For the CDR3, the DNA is TGTGCCAGTAGTATGTGGCAGGGAGAGTCACCCCTCCACTTT. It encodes CASSMWQGESPLHF.

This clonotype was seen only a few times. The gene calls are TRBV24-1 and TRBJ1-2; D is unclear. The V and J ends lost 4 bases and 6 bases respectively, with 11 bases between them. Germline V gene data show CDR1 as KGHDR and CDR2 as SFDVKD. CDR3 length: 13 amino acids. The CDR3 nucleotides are TGTGCCACCAGTGAAATCATATTTGATGGCTACACCTTC. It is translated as CATSEIIFDGYTF.

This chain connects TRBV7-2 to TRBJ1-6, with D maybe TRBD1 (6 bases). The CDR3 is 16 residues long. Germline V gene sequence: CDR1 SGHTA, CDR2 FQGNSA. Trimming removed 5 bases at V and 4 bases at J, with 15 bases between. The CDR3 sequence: CASSRKQGFYNSPLHF. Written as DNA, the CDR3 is TGTGCCAGCAGCCGAAAACAGGGTTTTTATAATTCACCCCTCCACTTT.

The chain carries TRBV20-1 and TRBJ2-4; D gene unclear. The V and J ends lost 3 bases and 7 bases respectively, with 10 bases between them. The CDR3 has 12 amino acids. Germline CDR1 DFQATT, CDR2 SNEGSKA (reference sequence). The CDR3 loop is CSASPGPNIQYF. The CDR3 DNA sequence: TGCAGTGCTAGCCCGGGCCCGAACATTCAGTACTTC.

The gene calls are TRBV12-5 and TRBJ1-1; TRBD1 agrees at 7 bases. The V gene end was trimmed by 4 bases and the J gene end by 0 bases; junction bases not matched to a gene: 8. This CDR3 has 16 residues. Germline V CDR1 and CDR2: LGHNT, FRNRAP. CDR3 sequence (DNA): TGTGCTAGTGGTTCGCTGACCGGACAGGTGAACACTGAAGCTTTCTTT. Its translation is CASGSLTGQVNTEAFF.

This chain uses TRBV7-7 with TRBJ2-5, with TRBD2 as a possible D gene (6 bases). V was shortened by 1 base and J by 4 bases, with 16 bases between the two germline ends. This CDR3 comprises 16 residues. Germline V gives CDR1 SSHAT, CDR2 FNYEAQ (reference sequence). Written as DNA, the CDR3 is TGTGCCAGCAGCTTAGGAATACGGGAGCGGCCAGAGACCCAGTACTTC. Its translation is CASSLGIRERPETQYF.

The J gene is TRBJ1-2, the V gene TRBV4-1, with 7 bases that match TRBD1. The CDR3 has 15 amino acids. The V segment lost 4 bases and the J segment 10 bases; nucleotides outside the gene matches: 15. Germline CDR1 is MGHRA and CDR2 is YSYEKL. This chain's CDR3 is CASSRSEGLTGAYTF. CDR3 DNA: TGCGCCAGCAGCCGGAGTGAGGGTCTAACAGGGGCCTACACCTTC.

The CDR3, as DNA: TGCAGCGTTCAAGGAAGGACTGGCAGCACAGATACGCAGTATTTT. Protein product: CSVQGRTGSTDTQYF. The V and J genes are TRBV29-1 and TRBJ2-3; maybe TRBD2 (5 bases). The V gene's germline CDR1 is SQVTM and CDR2 ANQGSEA. CDR3 length: 15 residues. V was cut by 5 bases and J by 0 bases, with 15 bases left in between.

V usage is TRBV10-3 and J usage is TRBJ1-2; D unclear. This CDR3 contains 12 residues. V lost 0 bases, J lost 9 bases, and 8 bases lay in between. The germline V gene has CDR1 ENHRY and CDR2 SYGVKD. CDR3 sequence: CAISESEVSYTF. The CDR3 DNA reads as TGTGCCATCAGTGAGTCGGAGGTTAGCTACACCTTC.

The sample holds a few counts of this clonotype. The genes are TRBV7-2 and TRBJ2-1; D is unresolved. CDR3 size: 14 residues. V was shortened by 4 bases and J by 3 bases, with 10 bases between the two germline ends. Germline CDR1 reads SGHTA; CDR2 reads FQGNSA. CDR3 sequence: CASSSRTFYNEQFF. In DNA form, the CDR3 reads TGTGCCAGCAGCTCGCGAACCTTCTACAATGAGCAGTTCTTC.

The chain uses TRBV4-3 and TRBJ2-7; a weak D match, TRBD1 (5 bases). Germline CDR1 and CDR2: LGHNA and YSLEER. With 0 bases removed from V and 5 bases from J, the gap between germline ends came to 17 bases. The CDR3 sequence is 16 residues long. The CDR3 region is CASSQEWGPRVDEQYF. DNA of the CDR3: TGCGCCAGCAGCCAAGAGTGGGGCCCCAGGGTGGACGAGCAGTACTTC.

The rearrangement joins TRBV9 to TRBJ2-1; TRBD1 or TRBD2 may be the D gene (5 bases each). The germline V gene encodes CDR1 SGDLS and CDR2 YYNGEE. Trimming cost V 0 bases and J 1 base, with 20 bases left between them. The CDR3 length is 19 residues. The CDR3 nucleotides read TGTGCCAGCAGCGTAGACGGAAGAGGGGCCACACCTTCCTACAATGAGCAGTTCTTC. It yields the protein CASSVDGRGATPSYNEQFF.